This T cell receptor beta chain was profiled in a study of cytomegalovirus exposure and HLA in healthy donors. CDR1 is KGHSH, CDR2 LQKENI, per germline. V lost 3 bases, J lost 5 bases, and 8 bases lay in between. The CDR3 loop spans 12 amino acids. PCR amplification relied on 60 Vbeta primers (plus 13 Jbeta primers). Assay used: immunoSEQ multiplex PCR; TCRdb lists only in-frame clones, some missing. The repertoire holds more than 85,000 clones, with around 78% as singletons. V is TRBV18 and J is TRBJ2-7; D unresolved. This receptor was taken from a man in his forties or fifties in good health and CMV-seronegative. Sequenced input: PBMCs. CDR3 loop: CASSPAEDEQYF. For the CDR3, the DNA is TGTGCCAGCTCACCCGCTGAGGACGAGCAGTACTTC.